This is a list of T cell receptor beta chains from one sample in a study of blood T cell repertoires in COVID-19. Some clones are missing from TCRdb's copy, which holds only in-frame ones; the method was immunoSEQ multiplex PCR. This sample has a few hundred thousand clones, with roughly nine tenths found just once. Sequencing was done on a sample of PBMCs or T cells enriched from blood (not recorded which). Receptor source: a woman aged 60-70 years who had recovered from COVID-19. Both conserved end residues are part of each CDR3. Each record gives: V gene, J gene, clone size, CDR3 length, D gene, CDR3 DNA, CDR3 protein. The D gene is left open where the match is weak. Part of the rows lack a size; the others show once, few, many or a class for expanded clones.

TRBV18	TRBJ2-3	NA	14	NA	TGTGCCAGCTCACATGGGGGGGCCACAGATACGCAGTATTTT	CASSHGGATDTQYF
TRBV11-3	TRBJ2-7	NA	18	TRBD1	TGTGCCAGCAGCGCACGCGGACAGGGGGAAGCGGGATCCTACGAGCAGTACTTC	CASSARGQGEAGSYEQYF
TRBV3-1/TRBV3-2	TRBJ2-1	NA	14	NA	TGTGCCAGCAGCGCGCGGTCCTCCCCGTATGAGCAGTTCTTC	CASSARSSPYEQFF
TRBV19	TRBJ1-2	NA	13	NA	TGTGCCAGTAGGAGGACAGTAAACTATGGCTACACCTTC	CASRRTVNYGYTF
TRBV5-5	TRBJ1-5	once	14	NA	TGTGCCAGCAGCCGGACAGCTGCTAATCAGCCCCAGCATTTT	CASSRTAANQPQHF
TRBV19	TRBJ2-5	NA	12	NA	TGTGCCAGTAGTAACTTGCGGGAGACCCAGTACTTC	CASSNLRETQYF
TRBV28	TRBJ2-1	NA	16	NA	TGTGCCACATCGAGAATGGACAGCTCTTTATACAATGAGCAGTTCTTC	CATSRMDSSLYNEQFF
TRBV3-1/TRBV3-2	TRBJ2-7	NA	14	NA	TGTGCCAGCAGCCAAGCTACAGGGACCTACGAGCAGTACTTC	CASSQATGTYEQYF
TRBV29-1	TRBJ2-7	NA	14	TRBD1	TGCAGCGTTGGACGAGGGACAGGGAGAGACGAGCAGTACTTC	CSVGRGTGRDEQYF
TRBV3-1/TRBV3-2	TRBJ1-6	NA	16	TRBD1	TGTGCCAGCAGCCAAGCCCCGGACAGGGAGGACTCACCCCTCCACTTT	CASSQAPDREDSPLHF
TRBV6-5	TRBJ1-5	NA	15	NA	TGTGCCAGCCGGGACTCAGCTCTTATCTATCAGCCCCAGCATTTT	CASRDSALIYQPQHF
TRBV5-1	TRBJ2-3	NA	15	TRBD2	TGCGCCAGCAGCTCAGGGACTAGCGGGGGAATGAACCAGTATTTT	CASSSGTSGGMNQYF
TRBV5-6	TRBJ1-2	NA	15	NA	TGTGCCAGCAGCTTCAAGGCAGGACTGACTAAAGGCTACACCTTC	CASSFKAGLTKGYTF
TRBV24-1	TRBJ2-3	NA	14	TRBD2	TGTGCCACCAAGACTAGCGGGAGAGGAGATACGCAGTATTTT	CATKTSGRGDTQYF
TRBV18	TRBJ1-5	once	17	NA	TGTGCCAGCTCACGTGGACAGTACCTGGATAGCAATCAGCCCCAGCATTTT	CASSRGQYLDSNQPQHF
TRBV5-8	TRBJ1-2	NA	14	NA	TGTGCCAGCAGCCTTAGGGGGGGACGGGATGGCTACACCTTC	CASSLRGGRDGYTF
TRBV7-7	TRBJ1-3	NA	21	NA	TGTGCCAGCAGCTTATACCCCCCCGAGGTGGCTGCCACAAGCTCTGGAAACACCATATATTTT	CASSLYPPEVAATSSGNTIYF
TRBV6-5	TRBJ1-3	NA	15	NA	TGTGCCAGCAGACGAGGACAGTACCTTGGAAACACCATATATTTT	CASRRGQYLGNTIYF
TRBV2	TRBJ2-2	NA	13	NA	TGTGCCAGCCGGAACCGGGACACCGGGGAGCTGTTTTTT	CASRNRDTGELFF
TRBV5-1	TRBJ2-5	once	13	NA	TGCGCCAGCAGTTTACAGCTCCAAGAGACCCAGTACTTC	CASSLQLQETQYF
TRBV5-1	TRBJ2-3	NA	15	NA	TGCGCCAGCAGCTTTAGCGGAATAAGCACAGATACGCAGTATTTT	CASSFSGISTDTQYF
TRBV19	TRBJ2-2	NA	14	NA	TGTGCCACCCAGAGTTACTACTCCACCGGGGAGCTGTTTTTT	CATQSYYSTGELFF
TRBV5-6	TRBJ1-4	NA	16	NA	TGTGCCAGCAGCCTAACAGGGAGTGGGACTAATGAAAAACTGTTTTTT	CASSLTGSGTNEKLFF
TRBV14	TRBJ2-2	once	17	TRBD2	TGTGCCAGCAGACAAAGGGGCGGGGGAACGAACACCGGGGAGCTGTTTTTT	CASRQRGGGTNTGELFF
TRBV28	TRBJ1-1	once	12	NA	TGTGCCAGCAGTCTTCTGCAGACTGAAGCTTTCTTT	CASSLLQTEAFF
TRBV3-1/TRBV3-2	TRBJ2-4	NA	16	TRBD2	TGTGCCAGCAGCCCTAGCGGGGGGGTAGGCAAAAACATTCAGTACTTC	CASSPSGGVGKNIQYF
TRBV28	TRBJ1-4	NA	15	TRBD1	TGTGCCAGCAGTCCCGGGACAGGAATATATGAAAAACTGTTTTTT	CASSPGTGIYEKLFF
TRBV5-1	TRBJ1-6	NA	14	NA	TGCGCCAGCAGCTTAACAGCCCAGAATTCACCCCTCCACTTT	CASSLTAQNSPLHF
TRBV30	TRBJ2-6	many	15	NA	TGTGCCTGGAGCGTTGGACAGCCTGGGGCCAACGTCCTGACTTTC	CAWSVGQPGANVLTF
TRBV28	TRBJ1-3	NA	15	TRBD1	TGTGCCAGCAGTTTTGGGACAGCTATCAGAAACACCATATATTTT	CASSFGTAIRNTIYF
TRBV6-6	TRBJ2-5	NA	12	TRBD1	TGTGCCAGCCGGGACAGCCAAGAGACCCAGTACTTC	CASRDSQETQYF
TRBV10-1	TRBJ2-3	NA	14	TRBD2	TGCGCCAGCGGAGCGGGGGGCCGCACAGATACGCAGTATTTT	CASGAGGRTDTQYF
TRBV3-1/TRBV3-2	TRBJ1-6	NA	15	NA	TGTGCCAGCAGCCAAACAGGTTCTCCTAATTCACCCCTCCACTTT	CASSQTGSPNSPLHF
TRBV30	TRBJ1-2	NA	13	NA	TGTGCCTGGAGAGTTGAGGGTTTGGGAGGCTACACCTTC	CAWRVEGLGGYTF
TRBV2	TRBJ2-1	NA	16	NA	TGTGCCAGCAGAGAAGGGTTTGACTCCGGCTACAATGAGCAGTTCTTC	CASREGFDSGYNEQFF
TRBV24-1	TRBJ2-1	NA	15	TRBD1	TGTGCCACCAGTGATTTAGGGACAGCCTACAATGAGCAGTTCTTC	CATSDLGTAYNEQFF